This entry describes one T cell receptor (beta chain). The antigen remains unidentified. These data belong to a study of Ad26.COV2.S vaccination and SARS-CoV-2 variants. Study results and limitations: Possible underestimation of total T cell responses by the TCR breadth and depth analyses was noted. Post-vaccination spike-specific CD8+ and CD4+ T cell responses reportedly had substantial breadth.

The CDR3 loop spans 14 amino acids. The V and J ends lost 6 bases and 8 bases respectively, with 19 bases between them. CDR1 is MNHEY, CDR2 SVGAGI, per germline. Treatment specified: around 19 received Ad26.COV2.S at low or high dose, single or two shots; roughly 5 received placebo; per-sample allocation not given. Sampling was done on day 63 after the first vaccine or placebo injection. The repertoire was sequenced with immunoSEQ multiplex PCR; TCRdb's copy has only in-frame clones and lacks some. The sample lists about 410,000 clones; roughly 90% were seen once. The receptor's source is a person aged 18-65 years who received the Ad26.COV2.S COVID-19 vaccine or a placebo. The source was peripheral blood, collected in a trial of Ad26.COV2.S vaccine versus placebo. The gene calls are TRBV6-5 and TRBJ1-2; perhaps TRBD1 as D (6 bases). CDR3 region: CASRPTGGGGGYTF. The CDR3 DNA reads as TGTGCCAGCAGGCCCACTGGAGGGGGAGGCGGCTACACCTTC.